These T cell receptor beta chains were read from a single sample in a study of CD8 T cells in ankylosing spondylitis. MiXCR was run by TCRdb on the 5' RACE reads, yielding one entry per CDR3 protein. This sample has 150,000 to 200,000 distinct CDR3 sequences, with 15% to 20% found just once. Sequencing input: blood, either unsorted or a sorted T cell fraction (not recorded which). The receptors were sampled from a male donor under 35 with ankylosing spondylitis or in good health (not recorded which). CDR3s leave out the opening cysteine and the closing phenylalanine or tryptophan. The order of the fields is V gene, J gene, D gene, CDR3 protein. A D gene is named only where the DNA matches it firmly.

>TRBV4-2|TRBJ2-7|-
ASSQASISYEQY
>TRBV16|TRBJ1-2|-
ASSQSRDYGYT
>TRBV5-4|TRBJ2-7|TRBD2
ASSTGLAGEIYEQY
>TRBV20-1|TRBJ2-1|-
SALAPDEQF
>TRBV12-3/TRBV12-4|TRBJ2-1|TRBD2
ASSSPRREVNEQF
>TRBV5-1|TRBJ2-1|TRBD1
ASSLVSGGASNEQF
>TRBV15|TRBJ2-3|TRBD2
ATSPRLAGGADTQY
>TRBV4-1|TRBJ1-5|-
ASSQVGRDQPQH
>TRBV20-1|TRBJ1-3|-
SAQTGSSGNTIY
>TRBV14|TRBJ2-2|-
ASSQDIGTGELF
>TRBV15|TRBJ2-7|-
ATSTNLPPRIFGPYEQY
>TRBV2|TRBJ1-1|-
ASSEASRRTEAF
>TRBV2|TRBJ1-1|-
ASMQEMNTEAF
>TRBV20-1|TRBJ2-7|TRBD1
SARDMTGEPYEQY
>TRBV3-1|TRBJ2-1|TRBD2
ASSRLAGENEQF
>TRBV12-3/TRBV12-4|TRBJ2-7|TRBD2
ASSPGLAGGSSYEQY
>TRBV12-3/TRBV12-4|TRBJ1-5|-
ASSSLIRSNQPQH
>TRBV7-2|TRBJ2-2|-
ASSPERLGGELF
>TRBV5-1|TRBJ1-2|-
ASSLQNYGYT
>TRBV11-2|TRBJ2-1|TRBD2
ASSSTSANEQF
>TRBV12-3/TRBV12-4|TRBJ1-3|TRBD1
ASSPGQGNTIY
>TRBV7-9|TRBJ2-5|-
ASSLGVGKFETQY
>TRBV5-1|TRBJ2-1|TRBD1
ASSGDRGKTNEQF
>TRBV10-3|TRBJ2-1|-
AISEPSAAPNEQF
>TRBV20-1|TRBJ2-1|TRBD2
SAWGASGSSSYNEQF
>TRBV20-1|TRBJ2-1|-
SARDRPNNEQF
>TRBV18|TRBJ2-2|TRBD2
ASSPSSSGRNTGELF
>TRBV10-3|TRBJ2-1|-
AISEDPGGTYNEQF
>TRBV5-5|TRBJ2-3|TRBD2
ASSPGLDEDTQY
>TRBV7-9|TRBJ1-3|-
ASSPGPGGITIY
>TRBV6-5|TRBJ2-6|-
AIRGSGANVLT
>TRBV12-3/TRBV12-4|TRBJ2-7|-
ASSLGTLYEQY
>TRBV20-1|TRBJ2-7|-
SARVGTRPYEQY
>TRBV18|TRBJ2-7|-
ASSPVQGNYEQY
>TRBV29-1|TRBJ1-1|TRBD1
SVKTGGWTEAF
>TRBV5-1|TRBJ2-3|TRBD2
ASSLTGGSTDTQY
>TRBV27|TRBJ2-5|TRBD2
ASSPERAGSLTQETQY
>TRBV5-1|TRBJ2-1|TRBD2
ASSEGGLAGNNEQF
>TRBV12-3/TRBV12-4|TRBJ2-7|-
ASSHLAVLPYEQY
>TRBV4-3|TRBJ2-1|TRBD2
ASSQTMGQGGGLAGRSYNEQF
>TRBV4-3|TRBJ2-1|-
ASSQELTGKQF
>TRBV12-3/TRBV12-4|TRBJ1-2|-
ASSNRETAIYGYT
>TRBV29-1|TRBJ2-7|-
SAKVGGSYEQY
>TRBV7-2|TRBJ2-5|-
ASSPGRTQY
>TRBV4-1|TRBJ1-2|-
ASSPRLSNYGYT
>TRBV6-2/TRBV6-3|TRBJ2-3|-
ASSLGPSDTQY
>TRBV20-1|TRBJ2-3|-
SAREISALITDTQY
>TRBV25-1|TRBJ2-1|TRBD2
ASSERGVSGSGQF
>TRBV7-9|TRBJ1-5|-
ASTDQGQPQH
>TRBV28|TRBJ1-5|-
ASKVGGNQPQH
>TRBV12-3/TRBV12-4|TRBJ2-1|-
ASSIGPRSYNEQF